This TCR beta chain was captured in a study of human T cells and chemical hapten exposure. Overall study findings and caveats: Significantly greater numbers of large CDR3 similarity clusters came from expanded TCRs than from controls. Once DPC sensitization occurred, TCRs above 1 in 1000 frequency showed no change.

During construction of the library, unique molecular identifiers were attached to individual cDNA molecules for quantitative, reproducible TCR counting. TCRdb re-analysed the RACE reads in MiXCR, keeping a single row per CDR3 protein. This sample has just over 70,000 distinct CDR3 sequences; around 10% occur once, and the top ten carry roughly 1.5%. Comments on this clonotype: Its antigen remains unidentified.

V was trimmed by 2 bases and J by 3 bases, leaving 3 bases between them. The CDR3 extends over 12 amino acids. Looked up from germline, CDR1 is KGHSH and CDR2 is LQKENI. Stated time point: patch test 3, about 24 weeks after DPC sensitization. The treatment: therapeutic diphenylcyclopropenone sensitization with weekly scalp DPC. Alopecia patients deemed DPC-suitable, aged 18 to 70, excluding pregnancy. The sequencing used whole blood, collected in connection with sensitization to the hapten diphenylcyclopropenone (DPC). The chain recombines TRBV18 with TRBJ2-3; D remains ambiguous. This TCR derives from a woman between 50 and 59 years old with alopecia areata. Some clones in this sample may be carry-over from other donors' samples. DNA of the CDR3: TGTGCCAGCTCACCAGTAACAGATACGCAGTATTTT. It codes for CASSPVTDTQYF.